The entry below describes one T cell receptor (beta chain). Its antigen is still unknown. These data belong to a study of shared clonotypes between healthy human individuals. Whole-study findings and limits: As a rule, naive subsets had a larger estimated richness than memory subsets. Across a handful of donors, naive CD4 shared roughly 5%, naive CD8 approximately 3.5%, memory CD4 over 2%, memory CD8 about 0.38%.

Germline loops: CDR1 MNHEY, CDR2 SMNVEV (reference sequence). The trim removed 2 bases at V and 2 bases at J, leaving 4 bases unmatched. The CDR3 consists of 15 residues. The sorted-subset replicate PCRs were given around 200 ng DNA, which is approximately 30,000 T cell genomes. As processed by the authors: ImmunoSEQ output held junction-only sequences without quality scores, so filtering differed. The table came from immunoSEQ multiplex PCR; TCRdb's copy has only in-frame clones and leaves some out. V and J calls and clone size are as listed in that table; D and trimming were resolved from the DNA. The table shows roughly 1,500,000 clones, with approximately 98.5% occurring only once.

The source is a man aged 30-40 years in good health. The specimen sequenced was naive CD4+ T cells sorted from blood. Subset noted: CD45RA+ positively selected. This chain joins TRBV27 and TRBJ2-3; 7 bases fit TRBD1. The CDR3 region is CASSLLQGYTDTQYF. CDR3 nucleotides: TGTGCCAGCAGTTTACTACAGGGGTACACAGATACGCAGTATTTT.